The 29 T cell receptor beta chains below were found in one sample sequenced in a study of blood T cell repertoires in COVID-19. Only in-frame clones appear in the TCRdb table, and some are missing; sequencing was by immunoSEQ multiplex PCR. The table has approximately 140,000 clones, about four fifths seen once. Sequenced material: peripheral blood. Every receptor here comes from a human donor with acute or convalescent COVID-19. The donor label of this sample is uncertain.

The chain links TRBV9 to TRBJ1-1; D is possibly TRBD1 (5 bases). V was trimmed by 4 bases and J by 5 bases, leaving 12 bases between them. Germline V gene sequence: CDR1 SGDLS, CDR2 YYNGEE. This CDR3 is built from 13 residues. CDR3 loop: CASSPGGGTEAFF. The CDR3 DNA reads as TGTGCCAGCAGCCCGGGCGGGGGAACTGAAGCTTTCTTT.

The CDR3 loop reads CASSLARQGSAEAFF. Written as DNA, the CDR3 is TGTGCCAGCAGTTTGGCTCGACAGGGGTCCGCTGAAGCTTTCTTT. The chain links TRBV27 to TRBJ1-1; 8 nucleotides align to TRBD1. The CDR3 consists of 15 residues. V trimming: 3 bases; J trimming: 6 bases; junction bases outside the gene matches: 9. Germline assignment: CDR1 MNHEY and CDR2 SMNVEV (reference sequence).

This clone was detected a few times. V and J are TRBV19 and TRBJ1-2, with TRBD1 identical over 9 bases. V shed 4 bases, J shed 8 bases, and the junction held 5 bases outside the gene matches. CDR3 length equals 13 residues. Germline values: CDR1 LNHDA, CDR2 SQIVND (reference sequence). For the CDR3, the DNA is TGTGCCAGTAGTACCGGGACAGGGAGCGGCTACACCTTC. It yields the protein CASSTGTGSGYTF.

V gene TRBV2 combines with J gene TRBJ1-2, with 7 bases identical to TRBD1. CDR1 is SNHLY, CDR2 FYNNEI, per germline. The CDR3 length is 15 residues. V was pared by 1 base and J by 4 bases, with 6 bases of the junction left unmatched. In DNA, the CDR3 is TGTGCCAGCAGTGAAGTTGGAGGGGGCCGCTATGGCTACACCTTC. Amino acid sequence: CASSEVGGGRYGYTF.

The V call is TRBV19, the J call TRBJ1-6, with 8 bases fitting TRBD1. V dropped 6 bases and J dropped 8; count of bases not matched to a gene: 6. Germline V gene sequence: CDR1 LNHDA, CDR2 SQIVND (reference sequence). The CDR3 consists of 14 residues. The DNA for the CDR3 is TGTGCCAGTAGGAGGACAGGGAACGATTCACCCCTCCACTTT. Its protein is CASRRTGNDSPLHF.

This sequence joins TRBV10-2 and TRBJ2-3; a weak D match, TRBD1 (6 bases). The CDR3 loop spans 13 amino acids. CDR1 and CDR2 (germline): WSHSY, SAAADI. Trimming stripped 9 bases from V and 4 bases from J, with 14 bases between. The CDR3 coding sequence is TGCGCCAGTCAGGGGAGACGTGCAGATACGCAGTATTTT. It is translated as CASQGRRADTQYF.

This chain connects TRBV7-7 to TRBJ2-3, with 9 bases lining up with TRBD2. CDR1 and CDR2 from the germline V gene are SSHAT and FNYEAQ (reference sequence). CDR3 length: 15 amino acids. The J segment lost 0 bases and the V segment lost 5 bases, leaving 3 bases of the junction unmatched. The chain's CDR3 is CASSPGLASTDTQYF. The CDR3 DNA reads TGTGCCAGCAGCCCGGGACTAGCTAGCACAGATACGCAGTATTTT.

The chain combines TRBV11-1 with TRBJ1-1; D is possibly TRBD1 (6 bases). V lost 5 bases and J lost 0, with 13 bases in between. This CDR3 contains 15 residues. The germline V gene has CDR1 SGHAT and CDR2 FQDESV (reference sequence). The CDR3 coding sequence is TGTGCCAGCAGCCCTGGGGGGGCGGTGAACACTGAAGCTTTCTTT. This translates into CASSPGGAVNTEAFF.

V gene TRBV11-2 combines with J gene TRBJ1-1; unclear D gene. The germline V gene encodes CDR1 SGHAT and CDR2 FQNNGV. This CDR3 region has 13 residues. The V gene lost 4 bases and the J gene lost 8 bases, with 14 bases spanning the gap. CDR3 loop: CASSWADEREAFF. The DNA of the CDR3 is TGTGCCAGCAGCTGGGCGGACGAGCGGGAAGCTTTCTTT.

The chain combines TRBV7-6 with TRBJ2-1; D not certain. The V gene lost 0 bases and the J gene lost 8 bases, with 8 bases spanning the gap. Per germline, CDR1 SGHVS and CDR2 FNYEAQ. The CDR3 spans 13 residues. CDR3 bases: TGTGCCAGCAGCTTAGCTGTGGGCGATGAGCAGTTCTTC. The encoded protein is CASSLAVGDEQFF.

The J gene is TRBJ2-2, the V gene TRBV29-1; possible D gene TRBD1, 5 bases. V was clipped by 5 bases and J by 6 bases, with 22 bases between them. Germline assignment: CDR1 SQVTM and CDR2 ANQGSEA. This CDR3 is 16 amino acids long. Written as DNA, the CDR3 is TGCAGCGTTACCTTTCCCGTCGACAGATTCCCCGGGGAGCTGTTTTTT. It encodes CSVTFPVDRFPGELFF.

The chain has TRBV7-9 and TRBJ2-2, with D perhaps matching TRBD1 (7 bases). Trimming shortened V by 11 bases and J by 4 bases, and 17 bases separated the two germline ends. Germline V gene sequence: CDR1 SEHNR, CDR2 FQNEAQ (reference sequence). CDR3 length: 14 residues. Here the CDR3 DNA reads TGTGCCGCGCCAGCAGGGGGAGGCACCGGGGAGCTGTTTTTT. It translates to CAAPAGGGTGELFF.

The chain is built from TRBV5-5 and TRBJ1-6; D is unclear. Germline values: CDR1 SGHKS, CDR2 YYEKEE (reference sequence). There are 17 residues in the CDR3. Trimming removed 0 bases at V and 0 bases at J, with 10 bases between. The CDR3 coding sequence is TGTGCCAGCAGCTTGGGGCGGCCGAGCTCCTATAATTCACCCCTCCACTTT. It encodes CASSLGRPSSYNSPLHF.

V and J are TRBV3-1 (or the pseudogene TRBV3-2) and TRBJ2-4, with TRBD2 matching 13 bases. CDR3 length equals 13 residues. Germline-derived CDR1 and CDR2 are LGHDT and YNNKEL (reference sequence). V lost 7 bases, J lost 9 bases, and 3 bases stayed unmatched. The CDR3 bases are TGTGCCAGCAAGACTAGCGGGGGGACCATTCAGTACTTC. Translating it yields CASKTSGGTIQYF.

The chain is built from TRBV27 and TRBJ1-1, with a tentative D call TRBD1 (6 bases). Trimming stripped 8 bases from V and 5 bases from J, with 12 bases between. This CDR3 has 12 residues. The germline gives CDR1 MNHEY, CDR2 SMNVEV (reference sequence). In nucleotides, the CDR3 is TGTGCCAGCGGGCGTACAGGGACTGAAGCTTTCTTT. Protein product: CASGRTGTEAFF.

The chain is built from TRBV5-4 and TRBJ2-1; a possible D gene is TRBD2 (7 bases). The CDR3 extends over 17 amino acids. The V gene's germline CDR1 is SGHNT and CDR2 YYREEE (reference sequence). Trimming removed 5 bases from V and 4 bases from J, with 22 bases in between. In nucleotides, the CDR3 is TGTGCCAGCAGTACCTCGGGGGGCCCGGACCCTTACAATGAGCAGTTCTTC. Protein product: CASSTSGGPDPYNEQFF.

V and J are TRBV7-6 and TRBJ1-6; tentatively, D is TRBD1 (6 bases). Trimming removed 5 bases from V and 7 bases from J, with 18 bases in between. Germline values: CDR1 SGHVS, CDR2 FNYEAQ. The CDR3 has 16 amino acids. In nucleotides, the CDR3 is TGTGCCAGCAGCCCTAGGGGGGGACACCTGAATTCACCCCTCCACTTT. Amino acids: CASSPRGGHLNSPLHF.

The DNA for the CDR3 is TGTGCCAGCAGCCAGGGTGGAACTAACTATGGCTACACCTTC. Residues: CASSQGGTNYGYTF. This chain connects TRBV6-5 to TRBJ1-2; a possible D gene is TRBD1 (5 bases). The CDR3 loop spans 14 amino acids. Germline V lookup: CDR1 MNHEY, CDR2 SVGAGI. The V end was cut by 6 bases, the J end by 0 bases, with 11 bases between.

This chain joins TRBV6-5 and TRBJ2-2; D remains unclear. The ends were cut back, 2 bases at V and 7 bases at J, with 2 bases in the middle. CDR1 is MNHEY and CDR2 is SVGAGI in the germline V gene. The CDR3 spans 11 residues. CDR3 sequence (DNA): TGTGCCAGCAGTTACCTCGGGGAGCTGTTTTTT. This codes for CASSYLGELFF.

The chain is built from TRBV2 and TRBJ2-3, with 9 bases matching TRBD1. V trimming: 6 bases; J trimming: 2 bases; junction bases outside the gene matches: 18. CDR3 length: 19 amino acids. Germline assignment: CDR1 SNHLY and CDR2 FYNNEI. This CDR3 is CASRFPGQGPYPNTDTQYF. The CDR3 DNA reads as TGTGCCAGCAGGTTCCCGGGACAGGGCCCTTATCCCAACACAGATACGCAGTATTTT.

The genes are TRBV5-1 and TRBJ2-5, with TRBD2 matching 8 bases. V dropped 0 bases and J dropped 4; count of bases not matched to a gene: 8. The CDR3 is 16 amino acids. The germline CDR1 and CDR2 sequences are SGHRS and YFSETQ. The CDR3 loop reads CASSLVDGGALETQYF. In DNA, the CDR3 is TGCGCCAGCAGCTTGGTCGACGGGGGGGCTCTAGAGACCCAGTACTTC.

J is TRBJ1-2 and V is TRBV5-4; D remains unclear. V was trimmed by 3 bases and J by 8 bases, leaving 14 bases between them. The CDR3 consists of 13 residues. In germline, CDR1 is SGHNT, CDR2 YYREEE (reference sequence). CDR3 bases: TGTGCCAGCAGCTCGGATAATTACGGGGGCTACACCTTC. Protein: CASSSDNYGGYTF.

The V and J genes are TRBV2 and TRBJ1-5; D is unclear. The V gene lost 5 bases and the J gene lost 7 bases, with 15 bases spanning the gap. Germline-derived CDR1 and CDR2 are SNHLY and FYNNEI. CDR3 length: 14 amino acids. CDR3 amino acids: CASSPGSYIQPQHF. The CDR3 DNA follows: TGTGCCAGCAGTCCCGGGAGCTACATCCAGCCCCAGCATTTT.

The chain links TRBV18 to TRBJ1-3; D not resolved. CDR1 KGHSH and CDR2 LQKENI come from the germline V gene. V lost 3 bases to trimming and J lost 4 bases, with 25 bases between them. The CDR3 loop spans 19 amino acids. The CDR3 protein is CASSPFGPLGGSNGNTIYF. The DNA for the CDR3 is TGTGCCAGCTCACCTTTCGGCCCGCTCGGAGGGTCAAACGGAAACACCATATATTTT.

This chain uses TRBV5-4 with TRBJ2-4; 13 bases agree with TRBD2. This CDR3 spans 17 amino acids. Germline CDR1 reads SGHNT; CDR2 reads YYREEE (reference sequence). V was pared by 3 bases and J by 9 bases, with 12 bases of the junction left unmatched. CDR3 residues: CASSSGLAGDRKGIQYF. The CDR3 region has the DNA TGTGCCAGCAGCTCCGGACTAGCGGGGGACAGAAAGGGCATTCAGTACTTC.

The chain combines TRBV7-9 with TRBJ2-1; D is ambiguous. CDR1 is SEHNR, CDR2 FQNEAQ, per germline (reference sequence). Trimming removed 2 bases at V and 6 bases at J, with 8 bases between. The CDR3 spans 13 residues. CDR3 in amino acids: CASSLRSLNEQFF. The CDR3 nucleotides read TGTGCCAGCAGCTTACGTTCCCTCAATGAGCAGTTCTTC.

The chain is built from TRBV30 and TRBJ1-2; D might be TRBD1 (5 bases). CDR1 and CDR2 from the germline V gene are GTSNPN and SVGIG (reference sequence). Trimming removed 0 bases from V and 0 bases from J, with 11 bases in between. The length of the CDR3 is 15 residues. The CDR3 DNA sequence: TGTGCCTGGAGTGTTCGCAGGGCGACTAACTATGGCTACACCTTC. Translation gives CAWSVRRATNYGYTF.

This rearrangement joins TRBV19 to TRBJ1-5; possibly TRBD1 for D (5 bases). The CDR3 is made up of 13 amino acids. V was trimmed by 7 bases and J by 4 bases, leaving 11 bases between them. Per germline, CDR1 LNHDA and CDR2 SQIVND (reference sequence). CDR3 amino acids: CASTLGGNQPQHF. The CDR3 DNA reads TGTGCCAGTACCCTCGGGGGAAATCAGCCCCAGCATTTT.

The J gene is TRBJ1-5, the V gene TRBV18; 7 positions match TRBD1. The V segment lost 3 bases and the J segment 0 bases; nucleotides outside the gene matches: 2. This CDR3 is 15 amino acids long. Germline V gives CDR1 KGHSH, CDR2 LQKENI. The CDR3 DNA reads TGTGCCAGCTCACCGGGACAGAATAGCAATCAGCCCCAGCATTTT. Encoded protein: CASSPGQNSNQPQHF.